Listed below are T cell receptor beta chains from one sample, sequenced in a study of response to subunit inactivated influenza vaccine. TCRdb recomputed calls from the RT-PCR reads with MiXCR, one row per CDR3 protein. The sample yields approximately 500,000 distinct CDR3 sequences, approximately 22% seen once. In addition, the sample was reused for a study of T cells expressing NK-cell markers.

This material consisted of CD4+ T cells sorted from PBMCs, taken 11 to 12 days after vaccination. The source of these receptors is a man in his forties or fifties who received an inactivated influenza vaccine. Each CDR3 is given with its conserved first and last residue. D genes are given only for firm matches. The listing skips clone size in some rows; elsewhere it reads once, few, many or a size class.

clone_size,d_call,j_call,v_call,cdr3_nt,cdr3_aa
few,-,TRBJ2-2,TRBV20-1,TGCAGTGGCAACAGGGCTTCGAACACCGGGGAGCTGTTTTTT,CSGNRASNTGELFF
few,TRBD1,TRBJ2-2,TRBV5-1,TGCGCCAGCAGCGCCGGACAGGCCAGAGGGGAGCTGTTTTTT,CASSAGQARGELFF
-,-,TRBJ1-2,TRBV4-2,TGTGCCAGCAGCCAAGATCCAGGGGACACCTACGGCTACACCTTC,CASSQDPGDTYGYTF
-,-,TRBJ2-5,TRBV5-1,TGCGCCAGCAGCTCCCGGGACTTTCGAGAGACCCAGTACTTC,CASSSRDFRETQYF
-,-,TRBJ1-5,TRBV20-1,TGCAGTGCTAGTGCCGGGTTGGATCAGCCCCAGCATTTT,CSASAGLDQPQHF
few,TRBD2,TRBJ2-5,TRBV10-3,TGTGCCATCAGTGACGGAACTAGCGGGACGGGCGAGACCCAGTACTTC,CAISDGTSGTGETQYF
many,TRBD2,TRBJ2-1,TRBV7-2,TGTGCCAGCAGCAGGACCGGGACTAGCGGGAGCTATGAGCAGTTCTTC,CASSRTGTSGSYEQFF
-,-,TRBJ1-2,TRBV28,TGTGCCAGCAGTCCCAACCCGACCGTAACCTATGGCTACACCTTC,CASSPNPTVTYGYTF
-,-,TRBJ1-1,TRBV4-3,TGCGCCAGCAGCCAAGAAGGCGGGGGGTACACTGAAGCTTTCTTT,CASSQEGGGYTEAFF
few,-,TRBJ2-7,TRBV4-2,TGTGCCAGCAGCCAAGAGCTATCCCAGGCATCCTACGAGCAGTACTTC,CASSQELSQASYEQYF
-,TRBD2,TRBJ2-5,TRBV6-2/TRBV6-3,TGTGCCAGCAGTAGACTAGCGGGGAGCCAAGAGACCCAGTACTTC,CASSRLAGSQETQYF
-,TRBD2,TRBJ2-1,TRBV20-1,TGCAGTGCTAGCCTAGCCGGGGCTAGCGGGACCCCCTACAATGAGCAGTTCTTC,CSASLAGASGTPYNEQFF
few,TRBD2,TRBJ2-1,TRBV18,TGTGCCAGCTCACCATTCCTAGCGGGAGGAAATGAGCAGTTCTTC,CASSPFLAGGNEQFF
-,TRBD2,TRBJ2-2,TRBV2,TGTGCCAGCAGTGAATTCGCAGCGGGAGGGGTGAACACCGGGGAGCTGTTTTTT,CASSEFAAGGVNTGELFF
few,-,TRBJ1-2,TRBV12-3/TRBV12-4,TGTGCCAGCAGTACCAGGGGTGGCTACACCTTC,CASSTRGGYTF